The rows below give T cell receptor beta chains drawn from one sample of a study of cytomegalovirus exposure and HLA in healthy donors. Assay: immunoSEQ multiplex PCR; the TCRdb copy retains only in-frame clones and omits some. The sample includes 200,000 to 250,000 clones, about 89% of them seen just once. Sequencing used PBMCs. The receptors here all came from a young woman in good health and CMV-seronegative. CDR3s include the opening cysteine and the closing phenylalanine or tryptophan. The D gene is left open where the match is weak. The size of a clone is reported for some rows only, either as once, few or many, or as a class for expanded clones.

once	TRBJ2-7	TRBV7-9	TRBD1	CASSSPGQEGYEQYF	TGTGCCAGCAGCTCCCCTGGACAGGAAGGATACGAGCAGTACTTC
-	TRBJ1-1	TRBV5-1	TRBD1	CASSLTGGNTEAFF	TGCGCCAGCAGCCTGACAGGGGGGAACACTGAAGCTTTCTTT
-	TRBJ2-1	TRBV2	TRBD1	CASNEQGNNEQFF	TGTGCCAGCAACGAACAGGGGAACAATGAGCAGTTCTTC
-	TRBJ1-1	TRBV7-2	-	CASSLTGRTEAFF	TGTGCCAGCAGCTTAACAGGGCGCACTGAAGCTTTCTTT
-	TRBJ2-1	TRBV10-2	TRBD1	CASRLTGEQFF	TGCGCCAGCAGATTGACAGGGGAGCAGTTCTTC
-	TRBJ2-7	TRBV19	-	CASSEQSSWYVYEQYF	TGTGCCAGTAGTGAACAGTCTTCTTGGTACGTCTACGAGCAGTACTTC
-	TRBJ1-6	TRBV7-8	-	CASSLATGVVSPLHF	TGTGCCAGCAGCTTAGCCACCGGAGTAGTCTCACCCCTCCACTTT
-	TRBJ1-2	TRBV7-6	TRBD1	CASKGARDYGYTF	TGTGCCAGTAAGGGGGCGCGGGACTATGGCTACACCTTC
-	TRBJ2-3	TRBV9	-	CASSVGTVTSTDTQYF	TGTGCCAGCAGCGTAGGCACGGTGACTAGCACAGATACGCAGTATTTT
-	TRBJ2-1	TRBV11-3	-	CASTRTDNGQFF	TGTGCCAGCACACGGACGGACAATGGGCAGTTCTTC
-	TRBJ1-1	TRBV4-2	-	CASGGTEAFF	TGTGCCAGCGGAGGAACTGAAGCTTTCTTT
-	TRBJ1-3	TRBV11-3	-	CASSLADSSSGNTIYF	TGTGCCAGCAGCTTGGCGGACTCAAGCTCTGGAAACACCATATATTTT
few	TRBJ1-1	TRBV5-4	TRBD1	CASSQQGKRNTEAFF	TGTGCCAGCAGCCAACAGGGGAAGAGGAACACTGAAGCTTTCTTT
once	TRBJ2-7	TRBV2	-	CASGTSQTYEQYF	TGTGCCAGCGGGACATCACAGACCTACGAGCAGTACTTC
-	TRBJ2-5	TRBV5-6	-	CASSLFLGRQETQYF	TGTGCCAGCAGCTTGTTTCTGGGGAGACAAGAGACCCAGTACTTC
-	TRBJ2-7	TRBV19	-	CASSFSRGLSYEQYF	TGTGCCAGTAGTTTTTCGCGCGGGCTCTCCTACGAGCAGTACTTC
-	TRBJ2-2	TRBV7-6	TRBD2	CASSLGTSGAYGELFF	TGTGCCAGCAGCTTAGGGACTAGCGGTGCATACGGGGAGCTGTTTTTT
-	TRBJ2-7	TRBV5-6	TRBD2	CASSARVVLADYEQYF	TGTGCCAGCAGCGCCCGCGTGGTGCTAGCGGACTACGAGCAGTACTTC
-	TRBJ2-1	TRBV6-1	-	CASSGGHNEQFF	TGTGCCAGCAGTGGGGGGCACAATGAGCAGTTCTTC
few	TRBJ2-3	TRBV15	-	CATGDDSDTQYF	TGTGCCACGGGAGACGATTCGGATACGCAGTATTTT
-	TRBJ2-7	TRBV15	-	CATSRDRQAYEQYF	TGTGCCACCAGCAGGGACAGACAAGCCTACGAGCAGTACTTC
-	TRBJ2-7	TRBV9	-	CASSVGGGAYEQYF	TGTGCCAGCAGCGTAGGAGGAGGGGCCTACGAGCAGTACTTC
-	TRBJ1-2	TRBV11-3	-	CASSLGGGRTNYGYTF	TGTGCCAGCAGCTTAGGGGGAGGACGGACTAACTATGGCTACACCTTC
-	TRBJ2-5	TRBV29-1	-	CSVLPVGVSQYF	TGCAGCGTTCTACCGGTAGGAGTATCCCAGTACTTC
-	TRBJ2-1	TRBV14	-	CASSQQFVNEQFF	TGTGCCAGCAGCCAGCAGTTCGTAAATGAGCAGTTCTTC
-	TRBJ1-1	TRBV7-2	-	CASSFRMNTEAFF	TGTGCCAGCAGCTTCAGGATGAACACTGAAGCTTTCTTT
few	TRBJ2-1	TRBV7-2	-	CASSFPGVGNEQFF	TGTGCCAGCAGCTTTCCGGGGGTGGGGAATGAGCAGTTCTTC
-	TRBJ2-1	TRBV4-1	-	CASSQEANRAEGNEQFF	TGCGCCAGCAGCCAAGAAGCGAACAGGGCAGAGGGCAATGAGCAGTTCTTC
-	TRBJ2-1	TRBV19	TRBD2	CASSGPAGDWVSSYNEQFF	TGTGCCAGTAGTGGGCCGGCGGGAGATTGGGTAAGCTCCTACAATGAGCAGTTCTTC